The 15 T cell receptor beta chains in this list originate from one sample, sequenced in a study of T-cell memory formation after mild COVID-19. TCRdb passed the 5' RACE reads through MiXCR, listing each CDR3 protein once. The top ten clones hold roughly 3.9% of a sample with around 200,000 distinct CDR3 sequences, about 18% of them seen once. The material sequenced was PBMCs or a T cell subset sorted from them (not recorded which). The receptors stem from a man between 18 and 35 years old who had mild COVID-19 (a few samples of this study predate the infection). Cell type and time point are not known.

The J gene is TRBJ1-2, the V gene TRBV7-9; 8 bases are shared with TRBD1. The CDR3 consists of 13 residues. Trimming cost V 5 bases and J 7 bases; bases outside gene matches: 6. Per germline, CDR1 SEHNR and CDR2 FQNEAQ (reference sequence). The CDR3, as DNA: TGTGCCAGCAGCAATGACAGGGGAGGTGGCTACACCTTC. Residues: CASSNDRGGGYTF.

The chain links TRBV20-1 to TRBJ2-3; the match to TRBD2 covers 9 bases. The CDR3 runs to 16 residues. Trimming cost V 5 bases and J 3 bases; bases outside gene matches: 12. Germline CDR1 reads DFQATT; CDR2 reads SNEGSKA (reference sequence). The CDR3 bases are TGCAGTGCTGCGGGAGGGGGGGGCGTTGTAACAGATACGCAGTATTTT. Protein sequence: CSAAGGGGVVTDTQYF.

CDR3 sequence (DNA): TGCGCCAGCAGCTTGGACAGAGTCTCTGGAAACACCATATATTTT. It yields the protein CASSLDRVSGNTIYF. The rearrangement joins TRBV5-1 to TRBJ1-3, with unresolved D. The CDR3 runs 15 residues. The V gene lost 0 bases and the J gene lost 0 bases, with 7 bases spanning the gap. Germline lookup yields CDR1 SGHRS and CDR2 YFSETQ.

The rearrangement uses TRBV27 and TRBJ1-4; D remains unclear. The CDR3 is 13 amino acids. Looked up from germline, CDR1 is MNHEY and CDR2 is SMNVEV (reference sequence). Trimming took off 3 bases at V and 8 bases at J, with 10 bases between the two ends. This CDR3 reads CASSLRQWEKLFF. The CDR3 nucleotides read TGTGCCAGCAGTTTGCGTCAGTGGGAAAAACTGTTTTTT.

The chain uses TRBV7-3 and TRBJ2-3, with 12 bases fitting TRBD2. CDR1 is SGHTA, CDR2 FQGTGA, per germline. This CDR3 has 16 residues. With V trimmed by 4 bases and J by 4 bases, 6 bases remained unmatched. The CDR3 region is CASSSRLAGAADTQYF. The CDR3 DNA sequence: TGTGCCAGCAGCTCCAGACTAGCGGGGGCCGCAGATACGCAGTATTTT.

The table lists this clonotype with a few counts. The chain carries TRBV7-2 and TRBJ1-2; 7 positions match TRBD1. This CDR3 region has 13 residues. The V and J ends lost 11 bases and 6 bases, in that order; junction bases with no gene match: 12. CDR1 and CDR2 (germline): SGHTA, FQGNSA. CDR3 DNA sequence: TGTGCCGTTCAGACAGGGAGGGTTCATGGCTACACCTTC. Translating it yields CAVQTGRVHGYTF.

The table lists this clonotype with a count of one. The chain is built from TRBV21-1 and TRBJ2-1; TRBD1 is taken as the D call from the table, unchecked against the DNA. TRBV21-1 is an annotated pseudogene. This CDR3 is built from 15 residues. The CDR3 sequence is CASSWGSSSYNEQFF. The CDR3 DNA sequence: TGTGCCAGCAGTTGGGGGAGTTCATCCTACAATGAGCAGTTCTTC.

The chain couples TRBV6-1 to TRBJ1-1; no clear D. The CDR3 length is 15 residues. CDR1 is MNHNS and CDR2 is SASEGT in the germline V gene. Trimming shortened V by 3 bases and J by 0 bases, and 11 bases separated the two germline ends. DNA of the CDR3: TGTGCCAGCAGTGAGCCTTCCAGAGTGAACACTGAAGCTTTCTTT. This codes for CASSEPSRVNTEAFF.

The chain employs TRBV6-1 and TRBJ1-2; D is perhaps TRBD1 (6 bases). Germline CDR1 MNHNS, CDR2 SASEGT. This CDR3 has 14 residues. V was clipped by 7 bases and J by 7 bases, with 19 bases between them. CDR3 amino acids: CASKELWGAGGYTF. The CDR3 DNA sequence: TGTGCCAGCAAAGAATTATGGGGGGCCGGTGGCTACACCTTC.

This clonotype was detected ten times or more. The chain couples TRBV5-1 to TRBJ2-3; D ambiguous. The CDR3 runs 14 residues. Trimming stripped 0 bases from V and 1 base from J, with 6 bases between. Germline CDR1 is SGHRS and CDR2 is YFSETQ. The CDR3 protein is CASSLEAGTDTQYF. DNA of the CDR3: TGCGCCAGCAGCTTGGAGGCAGGCACAGATACGCAGTATTTT.

The rearrangement uses TRBV12-3 or TRBV12-4 and TRBJ2-5, with 7 nucleotides matching TRBD2. Trimming cost V 4 bases and J 5 bases; bases outside gene matches: 7. The CDR3 loop spans 14 amino acids. DNA for the CDR3: TGTGCCAGCAGTTCGGGGGGAAATGCGGAGACCCAGTACTTC. Amino acid sequence: CASSSGGNAETQYF.

The chain is built from TRBV6-2 or TRBV6-3 and TRBJ1-5; 9 bases line up with TRBD1. CDR1 MNHEY and CDR2 SVGEGT come from the germline V gene. CDR3 size: 14 residues. Germline trimming cut 6 bases from V and 2 bases from J; bases unmatched to any gene: 2. The CDR3 bases are TGTGCCAGCAGGGGACAGGGAGGCAATCAGCCCCAGCATTTT. Translating gives CASRGQGGNQPQHF.

Only a few counts were recorded for this clonotype. The V call is TRBV7-6, the J call TRBJ1-5; no clear D gene. Germline CDR1 is SGHVS and CDR2 is FNYEAQ. Between the trimmed V and J ends, which lost 5 bases and 3 bases, there was a span of 29 bases. The CDR3 spans 20 residues. CDR3 region: CASSIRFDRVSKGINQPQHF. CDR3 sequence (DNA): TGTGCCAGCAGCATCCGATTCGACCGGGTCTCAAAGGGAATCAATCAGCCCCAGCATTTT.

The chain is built from TRBV6-2 or TRBV6-3 and TRBJ1-3; 7 bases are shared with TRBD1. There are 16 residues in the CDR3. J gave up 0 bases and V 6 bases, and 8 bases lay outside the gene matches. CDR1 and CDR2 from the germline V gene are MNHEY and SVGEGT. The CDR3 DNA reads TGTGCCAGCAGCTCCGGGACAGCCCGCTCTGGAAACACCATATATTTT. It translates to CASSSGTARSGNTIYF.

The gene calls are TRBV5-1 and TRBJ2-5, with 10 bases fitting TRBD1. Trimming at V came to 3 bases and at J to 3 bases, leaving 5 bases not matched to a gene. The germline CDR1 and CDR2 sequences are SGHRS and YFSETQ. The CDR3 extends over 15 amino acids. In nucleotides, the CDR3 is TGCGCCAGCAGCTACTCCGGGACAGGGGAAGAGACCCAGTACTTC. This translates into CASSYSGTGEETQYF.